This T cell receptor (beta chain) appears in the sequencing data of a study of blood T cell repertoires in COVID-19. About the research overall: Sources were T cells, B-cell-depleted T cells, or PBMCs; the material itself was cDNA or gDNA.

The protocol was immunoSEQ multiplex PCR, while the TCRdb copy is restricted to in-frame clones and leaves out a portion. The sample consists of about 160,000 clones, about 92% of them appearing once. The CDR3 extends over 16 amino acids. Germline V gene sequence: CDR1 MNHEY, CDR2 SVGEGT. With 4 bases clipped from V and 7 bases from J, the junction kept 11 bases outside the gene matches. The gene calls are TRBV6-2 or TRBV6-3 and TRBJ2-2, with TRBD1 identical over 8 bases. The TCR comes from a man aged 30 to 39 with COVID-19, enrolled during active disease. The sequenced material came from peripheral blood. CDR3 in amino acids: CASSSPRTGRIGELFF. CDR3 DNA: TGTGCCAGCAGTTCTCCGAGGACAGGGAGAATCGGGGAGCTGTTTTTT.